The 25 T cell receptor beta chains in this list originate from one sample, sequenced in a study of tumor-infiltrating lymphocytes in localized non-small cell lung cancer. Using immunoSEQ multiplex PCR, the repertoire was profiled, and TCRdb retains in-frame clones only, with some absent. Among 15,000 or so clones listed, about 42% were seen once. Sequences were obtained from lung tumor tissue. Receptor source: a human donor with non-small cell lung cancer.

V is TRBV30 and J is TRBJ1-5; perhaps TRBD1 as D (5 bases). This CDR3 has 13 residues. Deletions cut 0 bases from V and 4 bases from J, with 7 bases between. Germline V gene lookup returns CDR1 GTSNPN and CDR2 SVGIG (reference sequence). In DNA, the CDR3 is TGTGCCTGGAGTGTCGGGGGAAATCAGCCCCAGCATTTT. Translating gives CAWSVGGNQPQHF.

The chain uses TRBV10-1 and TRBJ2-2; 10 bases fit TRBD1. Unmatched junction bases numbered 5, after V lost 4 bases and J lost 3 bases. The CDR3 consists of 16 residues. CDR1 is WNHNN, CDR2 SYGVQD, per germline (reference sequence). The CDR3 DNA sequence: TGCGCCAGCAGTGGCGACAGGGGGCTTTACACCGGGGAGCTGTTTTTT. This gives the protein CASSGDRGLYTGELFF.

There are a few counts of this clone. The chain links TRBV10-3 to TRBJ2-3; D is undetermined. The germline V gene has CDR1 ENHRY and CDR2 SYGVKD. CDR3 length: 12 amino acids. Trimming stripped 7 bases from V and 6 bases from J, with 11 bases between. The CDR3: CAINGGRDTQYF. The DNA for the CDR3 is TGTGCCATCAATGGCGGCCGGGATACGCAGTATTTT.

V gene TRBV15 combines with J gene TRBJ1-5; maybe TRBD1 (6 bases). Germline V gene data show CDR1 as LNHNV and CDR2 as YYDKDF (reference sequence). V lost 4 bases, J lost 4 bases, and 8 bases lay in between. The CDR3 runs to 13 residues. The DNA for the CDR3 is TGTGCCACCAGCAAACAGGGTAATCAGCCCCAGCATTTT. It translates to CATSKQGNQPQHF.

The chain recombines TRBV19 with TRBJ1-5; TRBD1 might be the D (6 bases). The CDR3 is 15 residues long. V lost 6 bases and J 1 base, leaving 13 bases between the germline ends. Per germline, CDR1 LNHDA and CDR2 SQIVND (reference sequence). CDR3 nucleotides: TGTGCCAGTAGGACTACAGGGCAGAGCAATCAGCCCCAGCATTTT. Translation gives CASRTTGQSNQPQHF.

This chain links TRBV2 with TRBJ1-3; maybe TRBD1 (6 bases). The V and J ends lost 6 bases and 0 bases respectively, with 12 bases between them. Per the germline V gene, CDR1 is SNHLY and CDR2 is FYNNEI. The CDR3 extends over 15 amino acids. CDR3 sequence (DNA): TGTGCCAGCAGAGTGACAGGTTCCTCTGGAAACACCATATATTTT. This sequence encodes CASRVTGSSGNTIYF.

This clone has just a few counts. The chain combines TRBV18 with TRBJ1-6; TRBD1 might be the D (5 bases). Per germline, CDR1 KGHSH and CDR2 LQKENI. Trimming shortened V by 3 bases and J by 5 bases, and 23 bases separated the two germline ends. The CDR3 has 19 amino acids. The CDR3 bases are TGTGCCAGCTCACCCTCCCACAAGTTGTCCGGGACTGATAATTCACCCCTCCACTTT. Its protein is CASSPSHKLSGTDNSPLHF.

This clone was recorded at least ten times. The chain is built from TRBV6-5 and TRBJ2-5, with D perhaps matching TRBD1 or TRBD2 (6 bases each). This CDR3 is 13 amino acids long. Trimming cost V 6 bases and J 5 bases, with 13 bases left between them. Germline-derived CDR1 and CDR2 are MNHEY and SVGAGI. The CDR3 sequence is CASRDTGRETQYF. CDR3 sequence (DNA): TGTGCCAGCAGAGACACAGGGAGGGAGACCCAGTACTTC.

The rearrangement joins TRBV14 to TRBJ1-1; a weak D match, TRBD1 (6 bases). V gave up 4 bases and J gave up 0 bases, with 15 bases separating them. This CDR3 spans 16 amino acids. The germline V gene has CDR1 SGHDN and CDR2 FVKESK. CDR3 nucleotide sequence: TGTGCCAGCAGCCCCTTGGGGGGCTGGGTGAACACTGAAGCTTTCTTT. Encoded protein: CASSPLGGWVNTEAFF.

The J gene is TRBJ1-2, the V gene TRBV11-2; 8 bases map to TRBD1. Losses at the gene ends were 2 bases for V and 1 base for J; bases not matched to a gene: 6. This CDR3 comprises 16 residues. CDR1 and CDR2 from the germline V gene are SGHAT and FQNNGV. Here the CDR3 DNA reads TGTGCCAGCAGCTTATCAGGGGACAGGCTTAACTATGGCTACACCTTC. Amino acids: CASSLSGDRLNYGYTF.

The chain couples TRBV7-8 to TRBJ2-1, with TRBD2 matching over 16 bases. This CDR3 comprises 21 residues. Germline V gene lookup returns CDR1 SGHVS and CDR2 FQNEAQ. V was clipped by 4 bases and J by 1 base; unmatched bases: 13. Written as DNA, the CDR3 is TGTGCCAGCAGCTCAATTCGGCCGGGACTAGCGGGGGGGCCTTCCTACAATGAGCAGTTCTTC. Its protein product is CASSSIRPGLAGGPSYNEQFF. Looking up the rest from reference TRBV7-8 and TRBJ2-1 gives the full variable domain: GAGVSQSPRYKVAKRGQDVALRCDPISGHVSLFWYQQALGQGPEFLTYFQNEAQLDKSGLPSDRFFAERPEGSVSTLKIQRTQQEDSAVYLCASSSIRPGLAGGPSYNEQFFGPGTRLTVL.

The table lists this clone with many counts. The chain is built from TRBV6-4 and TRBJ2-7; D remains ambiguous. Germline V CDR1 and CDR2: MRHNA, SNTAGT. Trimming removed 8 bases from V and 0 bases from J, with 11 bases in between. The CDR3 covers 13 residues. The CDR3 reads CASLSSISYEQYF. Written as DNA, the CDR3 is TGTGCCAGCCTTTCGAGTATCTCCTACGAGCAGTACTTC.

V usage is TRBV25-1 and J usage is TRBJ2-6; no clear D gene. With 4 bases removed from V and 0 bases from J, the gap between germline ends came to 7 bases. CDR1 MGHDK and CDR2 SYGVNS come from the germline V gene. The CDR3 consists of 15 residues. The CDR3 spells CASSAQSSGANVLTF. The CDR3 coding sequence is TGTGCCAGCAGTGCACAGAGCTCTGGGGCCAACGTCCTGACTTTC.

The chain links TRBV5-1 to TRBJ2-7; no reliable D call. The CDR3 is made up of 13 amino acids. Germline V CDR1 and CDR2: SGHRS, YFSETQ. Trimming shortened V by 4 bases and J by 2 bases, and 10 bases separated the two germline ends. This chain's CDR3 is CASSDGQTYEQYF. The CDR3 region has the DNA TGCGCCAGCAGCGACGGTCAGACCTACGAGCAGTACTTC.

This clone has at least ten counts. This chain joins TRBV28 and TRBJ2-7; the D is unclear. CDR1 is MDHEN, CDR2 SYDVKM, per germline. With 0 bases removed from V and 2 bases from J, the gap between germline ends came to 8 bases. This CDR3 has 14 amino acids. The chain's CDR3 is CASSLWGSTYEQYF. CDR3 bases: TGTGCCAGCAGTTTATGGGGTAGCACCTACGAGCAGTACTTC.

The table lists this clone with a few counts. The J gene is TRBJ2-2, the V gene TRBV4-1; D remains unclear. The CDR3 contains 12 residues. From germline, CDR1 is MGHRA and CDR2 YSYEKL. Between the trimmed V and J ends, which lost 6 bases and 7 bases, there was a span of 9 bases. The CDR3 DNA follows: TGCGCCAGCAGACTTCTCTTCGGGGAGCTGTTTTTT. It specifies CASRLLFGELFF.

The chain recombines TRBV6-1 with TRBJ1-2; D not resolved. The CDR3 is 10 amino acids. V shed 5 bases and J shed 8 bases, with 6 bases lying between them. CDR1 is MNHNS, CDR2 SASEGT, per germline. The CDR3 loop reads CASSSLGYTF. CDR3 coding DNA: TGTGCCAGCAGTTCGCTCGGCTACACCTTC.

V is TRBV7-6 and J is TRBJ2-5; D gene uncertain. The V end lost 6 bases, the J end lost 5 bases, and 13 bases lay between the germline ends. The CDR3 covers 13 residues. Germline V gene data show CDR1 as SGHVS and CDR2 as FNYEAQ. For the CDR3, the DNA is TGTGCCAGCAGGGGATCCAACTGGGAGACCCAGTACTTC. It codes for CASRGSNWETQYF.

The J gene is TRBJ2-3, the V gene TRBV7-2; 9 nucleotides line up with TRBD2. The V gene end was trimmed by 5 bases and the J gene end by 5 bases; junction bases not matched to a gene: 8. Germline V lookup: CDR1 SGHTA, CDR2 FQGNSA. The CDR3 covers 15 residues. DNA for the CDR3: TGTGCCAGCAGCCCCAGCGGGGGGCGGGGAGATACGCAGTATTTT. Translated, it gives CASSPSGGRGDTQYF.

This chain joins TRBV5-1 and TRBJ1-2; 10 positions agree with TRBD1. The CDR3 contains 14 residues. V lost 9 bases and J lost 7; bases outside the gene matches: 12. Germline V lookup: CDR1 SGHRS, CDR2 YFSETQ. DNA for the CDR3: TGCGCCACCAAGCTGGACAGGGGGGCTGGTGGCTACACCTTC. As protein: CATKLDRGAGGYTF. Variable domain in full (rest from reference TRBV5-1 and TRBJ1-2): KAGVTQTPRYLIKTRGQQVTLSCSPISGHRSVSWYQQTPGQGLQFLFEYFSETQRNKGNFPGRFSGRQFSNSRSEMNVSTLELGDSALYLCATKLDRGAGGYTFGSGTRLTVV.

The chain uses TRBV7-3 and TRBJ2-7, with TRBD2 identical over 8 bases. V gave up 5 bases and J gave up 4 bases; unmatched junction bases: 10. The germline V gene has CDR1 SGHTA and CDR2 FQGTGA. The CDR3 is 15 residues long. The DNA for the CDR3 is TGTGCCAGCAGCGAACAGGGCGGGGGGTTGTACGAGCAGTACTTC. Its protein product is CASSEQGGGLYEQYF.

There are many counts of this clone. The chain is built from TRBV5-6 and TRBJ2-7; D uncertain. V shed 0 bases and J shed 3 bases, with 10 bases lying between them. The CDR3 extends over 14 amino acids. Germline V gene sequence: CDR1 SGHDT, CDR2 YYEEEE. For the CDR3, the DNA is TGTGCCAGCAGCTTGGTGACCAGAGACTACGAGCAGTACTTC. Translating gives CASSLVTRDYEQYF.

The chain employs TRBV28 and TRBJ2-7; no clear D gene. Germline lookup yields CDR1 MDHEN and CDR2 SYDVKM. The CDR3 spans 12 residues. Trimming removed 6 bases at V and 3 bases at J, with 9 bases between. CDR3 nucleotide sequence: TGTGCCAGCAGGGGGATTTTCTACGAGCAGTACTTC. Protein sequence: CASRGIFYEQYF. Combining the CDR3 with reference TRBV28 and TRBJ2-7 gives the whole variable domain DVKVTQSSRYLVKRTGEKVFLECVQDMDHENMFWYRQDPGLGLRLIYFSYDVKMKEKGDIPEGYSVSREKKERFSLILESASTNQTSMYLCASRGIFYEQYFGPGTRLTVT.

In DNA form, the CDR3 reads TGTGCCAGCAGTTTACCAGACAGGAATCAGCCCCAGCATTTT. Its translation: CASSLPDRNQPQHF. The chain employs TRBV28 and TRBJ1-5; tentative D call: TRBD1 (6 bases). Per germline, CDR1 MDHEN and CDR2 SYDVKM. The V and J ends lost 2 bases and 4 bases respectively, with 9 bases between them. This CDR3 is 14 amino acids long.

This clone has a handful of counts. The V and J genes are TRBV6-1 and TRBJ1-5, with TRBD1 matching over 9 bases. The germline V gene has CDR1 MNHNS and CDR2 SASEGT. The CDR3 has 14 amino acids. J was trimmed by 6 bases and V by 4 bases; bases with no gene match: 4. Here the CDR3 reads CASSGGQGIQPQHF. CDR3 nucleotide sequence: TGTGCCAGCAGTGGGGGACAGGGCATTCAGCCCCAGCATTTT.